This T cell receptor (beta chain) was documented in a study of glioma-infiltrating T cells (dated by TCRdb to 2016 to 2017). About the study as a whole: Glioma tissue, non-neoplastic brain tissue and matched peripheral blood mononuclear cells were used as sources from which TCR alpha- and beta-chain repertoires were sequenced. Each tissue-infiltrating repertoire was compared with the same patient's peripheral blood repertoire to measure divergence between tissue and blood T-cell populations. Three low-grade glioma patients, several primary glioblastoma patients and three non-glioma patients contributing non-neoplastic brain tissue were included in the paired cohort. Broader findings and caveats from the paper: The group comparisons were based on small numbers of patients: three non-neoplastic, three low-grade glioma and eight glioblastoma patients. VJ-independent divergence between tissue and blood was lower than expected in non-neoplastic patients but higher than expected in all gliomas, particularly low-grade gliomas. Tissue and blood shared very few CDR3 sequences, a result attributed to high CDR3 diversity and limited sampling.

Sequences SEHNR (CDR1) and FQNEAQ (CDR2) are obtained from the germline V gene (reference sequence). The germline V and J ends show losses of 6 bases and 8 bases respectively, and no gene match explains 12 bases of the junction. The CDR3, from cysteine to phenylalanine, totals 15 residues. The entry retains the CDR3 DNA only, 45 bases that are in frame from base 1. This clonotype was observed at least ten times. It has no known antigen specificity. Base qualities are not at hand, and no much larger clone is one base apart. The iRepertoire nested amplicon-rescue multiplex PCR (arm-PCR) platform was used to amplify TCR alpha and beta CDR3 regions from RNA. For one-step reverse transcription and amplification, about 85-450 ng of tissue mRNA or PBMC total RNA was used as input. Following bead purification, Illumina adapters were added through a secondary multiplex PCR, and the libraries were then gel-purified between 200 and 400 bp. Demultiplexing relied on internal 6-nucleotide barcodes carried by the libraries. Libraries were sequenced on an Illumina MiSeq with 2x220 or 2x250 nucleotide paired-end reads. As for the original processing: Paired reads were merged using FLASH 1.2.11 and aligned with BWA-MEM to the GRCh37 human genome, and TRA and TRB reads were then extracted. For V and J assignment, an IMGT-derived reference of cassette sequences and CDR3 motifs that included pseudogenes was used. Reads were translated in three frames, and productive CDR3s were defined as those with a C...FGXG motif and no stop codons. A clonotype was defined as a unique combination of a V-J cassette pair and a CDR3 amino acid sequence. Hamming distance filtering was applied to reads, with thresholds set by the sequence error rate of each sample in mapped regions. TCRdb applied fastp at Q25 and MiXCR to the public reads, then kept only in-frame beta chains. Rows with a matching CDR3 protein are joined into one entry that keeps the most common DNA and genes. The V and J calls and clone size come from TCRdb's table, not from the authors' own analysis. This sample lists 84,000 or so distinct CDR3 sequences; about 25% were detected once. The ten largest clones add up to 5.5% to 7.5% of the sample.

This sequence uses TRBV7-9 and TRBJ2-1; 8 bases in the middle match TRBD2. The sequencing sample was made of glioma tissue, nonneoplastic brain tissue, or PBMCs (not recorded which). This receptor was identified in a human donor with low-grade glioma or glioblastoma, undergoing nonglioma brain surgery, or in good health (not recorded which). The CDR3 in this case is CASSPRTSLGHEQFF. The sequenced DNA is TGTGCCAGCAGTCCGCGGACTAGCCTGGGCCATGAGCAGTTCTTC.